The 11 T cell receptor beta chains in this list originate from one sample, sequenced in a study of identical twins. TCRdb ran MiXCR on the 5' RACE reads and lists one entry per CDR3 protein. Of 1.5 million to 2 million distinct CDR3 sequences listed, less than 35% are singletons. The sample comprised cord blood. These receptors were collected from a newborn girl in good health.

The sample holds a few counts of this clonotype. The V and J genes are TRBV5-1 and TRBJ1-2; 8 positions match TRBD1. Germline V gives CDR1 SGHRS, CDR2 YFSETQ. The CDR3 has 16 residues. Trimming cost V 0 bases and J 8 bases; bases outside gene matches: 12. The CDR3 reads CASSLDGRGQGQGYTF. The DNA for the CDR3 is TGCGCCAGCAGCTTGGACGGAAGAGGACAGGGTCAAGGCTACACCTTC.

The rearrangement links TRBV7-9 to TRBJ2-1; a possible D gene is TRBD1 (6 bases). The CDR3 covers 15 residues. The germline V gene encodes CDR1 SEHNR and CDR2 FQNEAQ (reference sequence). The V gene lost 4 bases and the J gene lost 3 bases, with 13 bases spanning the gap. The CDR3 DNA sequence: TGTGCCAGCAGCTCTTGGGGGCAGGACTACAATGAGCAGTTCTTC. It codes for CASSSWGQDYNEQFF.

The J gene is TRBJ1-6, the V gene TRBV6-6; TRBD1 matches at 8 bases. The germline CDR1 and CDR2 sequences are MNHNY and SVGAGI (reference sequence). The CDR3 consists of 16 residues. After removal of 0 bases from V and 3 bases from J, the junction contained 1 base not matched to a gene. The CDR3 region has the DNA TGTGCCAGCAGTTACTCCGGACAGGGCTATAATTCACCCCTCCACTTT. This encodes CASSYSGQGYNSPLHF.

This clonotype was counted between two and nine times. This chain connects TRBV7-2 to TRBJ1-4, with TRBD1 matching over 9 bases. The CDR3 has 17 amino acids. Looked up from germline, CDR1 is SGHTA and CDR2 is FQGNSA. J was trimmed by 5 bases and V by 1 base; bases with no gene match: 8. CDR3 sequence: CASSLGRDRGMNEKLFF. CDR3 DNA sequence: TGTGCCAGCAGCTTAGGGCGTGACAGGGGGATGAATGAAAAACTGTTTTTT.

This clonotype was recorded at least ten times. The gene calls are TRBV5-1 and TRBJ2-3; 7 bases are shared with TRBD2. Losses at the gene ends were 4 bases for V and 2 bases for J; bases not matched to a gene: 16. This CDR3 spans 18 amino acids. Germline-derived CDR1 and CDR2 are SGHRS and YFSETQ. The CDR3 sequence is CASSQPVGDYPSTDTQYF. In DNA, the CDR3 is TGCGCCAGCAGCCAGCCGGTGGGGGACTACCCCTCCACAGATACGCAGTATTTT.

Notes on this clonotype: Compared with germline, one end of the junction differs, possibly owing to a read error. V usage is TRBV4-2 and J usage is TRBJ2-1; TRBD1 is a possible D gene (6 bases). CDR1 and CDR2 from the germline V gene are LGHNA and YNFKEQ. The length of the CDR3 is 14 residues. The CDR3 DNA sequence: TGTGCCAGGAGCCAAGGGGGATGGAGCAATGAGCAGTTCTTC. Residues: CARSQGGWSNEQFF.

The rearrangement joins TRBV21-1 to TRBJ1-5; the D call of TRBD1 is as the table states it, not checked on the DNA. TRBV21-1 is noted as a pseudogene. This CDR3 has 15 residues. Here the CDR3 reads CASSNGGASNQPQHF. The CDR3, as DNA: TGTGCCAGCAGCAATGGGGGCGCTAGCAATCAGCCCCAGCATTTT.

This clonotype appeared a single time. This sequence joins TRBV20-1 and TRBJ1-2; 7 bases are a match to TRBD1. The length of the CDR3 is 15 residues. The germline V gene encodes CDR1 DFQATT and CDR2 SNEGSKA (reference sequence). V was clipped by 3 bases and J by 0 bases; unmatched bases: 7. The DNA for the CDR3 is TGCAGTGCTAGCGGACAGGCCTTACCTAACTATGGCTACACCTTC. Translation gives CSASGQALPNYGYTF.

This clonotype was recorded a few times. The DNA of the CDR3 is TGTGCCAGCAGTTTGGAGGGGGCGAGGAGCAATCAGCCCCAGCATTTT. It encodes CASSLEGARSNQPQHF. This chain links TRBV12-3 or TRBV12-4 with TRBJ1-5; TRBD1 aligns across 7 bases. The CDR3 spans 16 residues. Trimming took 3 bases from V and 1 from J; bases not matched to a gene: 6.

The chain employs TRBV12-3 or TRBV12-4 and TRBJ2-7; 10 bases line up with TRBD1. Trimming at V came to 6 bases and at J to 2 bases, leaving 7 bases not matched to a gene. The CDR3 has 15 amino acids. The DNA for the CDR3 is TGTGCCAGCAGGTCCACCGGGACAGGGGCCTACGAGCAGTACTTC. It codes for CASRSTGTGAYEQYF.

The V call is TRBV27, the J call TRBJ2-5, with D unclear. The CDR3 is made up of 13 amino acids. V was cut by 5 bases and J by 11 bases, with 18 bases left in between. Germline CDR1 MNHEY, CDR2 SMNVEV (reference sequence). The CDR3 reads CASSPLERDEQYF. CDR3 DNA: TGTGCCAGCAGTCCCCTTGAACGAGATGAGCAGTACTTC.